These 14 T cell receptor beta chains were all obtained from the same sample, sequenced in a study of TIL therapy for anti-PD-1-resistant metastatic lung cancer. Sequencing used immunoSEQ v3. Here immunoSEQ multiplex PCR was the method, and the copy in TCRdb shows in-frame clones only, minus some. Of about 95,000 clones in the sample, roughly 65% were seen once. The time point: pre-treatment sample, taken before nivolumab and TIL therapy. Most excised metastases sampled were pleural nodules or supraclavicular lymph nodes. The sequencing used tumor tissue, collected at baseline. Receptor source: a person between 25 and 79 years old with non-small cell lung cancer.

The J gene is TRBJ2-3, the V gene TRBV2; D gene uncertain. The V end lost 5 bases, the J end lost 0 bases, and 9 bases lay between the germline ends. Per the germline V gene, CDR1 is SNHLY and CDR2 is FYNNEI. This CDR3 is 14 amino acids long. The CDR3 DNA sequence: TGTGCCAGCAGTTCCGAATTAAGCACAGATACGCAGTATTTT. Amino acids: CASSSELSTDTQYF.

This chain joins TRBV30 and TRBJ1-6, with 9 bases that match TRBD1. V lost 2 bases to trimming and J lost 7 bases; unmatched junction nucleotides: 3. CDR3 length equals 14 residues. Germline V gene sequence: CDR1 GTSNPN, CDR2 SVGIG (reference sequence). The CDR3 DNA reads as TGTGCCTGGAGTACGGGACAGGGCAATTCACCCCTCCACTTT. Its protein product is CAWSTGQGNSPLHF.

CDR3 bases: TGTGCCAGCAGCTCGACAGCTCAAGGTGAAAAACTGTTTTTT. Protein product: CASSSTAQGEKLFF. The chain carries TRBV7-2 and TRBJ1-4; tentatively, D is TRBD1 (5 bases). The CDR3 runs to 14 residues. Germline V gene sequence: CDR1 SGHTA, CDR2 FQGNSA. Trimming took 4 bases from V and 7 from J, leaving 13 bases between them.

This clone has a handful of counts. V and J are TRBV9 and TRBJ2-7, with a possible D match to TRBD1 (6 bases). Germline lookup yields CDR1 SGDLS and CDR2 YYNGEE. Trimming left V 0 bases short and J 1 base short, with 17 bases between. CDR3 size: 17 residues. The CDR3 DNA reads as TGTGCCAGCAGCGTAGCAGGGGCTTTGAACAGGTCCTACGAGCAGTACTTC. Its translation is CASSVAGALNRSYEQYF. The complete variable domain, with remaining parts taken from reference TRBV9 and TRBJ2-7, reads DSGVTQTPKHLITATGQRVTLRCSPRSGDLSVYWYQQSLDQGLQFLIQYYNGEERAKGNILERFSAQQFPDLHSELNLSSLELGDSALYFCASSVAGALNRSYEQYFGPGTRLTVT.

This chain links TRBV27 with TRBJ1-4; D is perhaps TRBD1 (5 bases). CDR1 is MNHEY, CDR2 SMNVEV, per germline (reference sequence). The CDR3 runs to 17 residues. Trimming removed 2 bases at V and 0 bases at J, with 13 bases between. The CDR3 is CASSLRGIQATNEKLFF. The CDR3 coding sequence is TGTGCCAGCAGTTTAAGGGGTATTCAGGCAACTAATGAAAAACTGTTTTTT.

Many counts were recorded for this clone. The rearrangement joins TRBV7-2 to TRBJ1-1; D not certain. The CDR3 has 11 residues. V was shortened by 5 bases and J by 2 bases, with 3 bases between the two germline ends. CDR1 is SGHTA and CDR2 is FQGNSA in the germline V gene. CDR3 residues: CASSLNTEAFF. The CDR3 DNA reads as TGTGCCAGCAGCCTAAACACTGAAGCTTTCTTT.

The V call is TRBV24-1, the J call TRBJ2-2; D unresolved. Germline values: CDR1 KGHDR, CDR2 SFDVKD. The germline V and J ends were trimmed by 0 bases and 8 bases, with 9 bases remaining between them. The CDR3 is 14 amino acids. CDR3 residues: CATSDLRTAGELFF. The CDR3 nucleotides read TGTGCCACCAGTGATTTGCGCACGGCGGGGGAGCTGTTTTTT.

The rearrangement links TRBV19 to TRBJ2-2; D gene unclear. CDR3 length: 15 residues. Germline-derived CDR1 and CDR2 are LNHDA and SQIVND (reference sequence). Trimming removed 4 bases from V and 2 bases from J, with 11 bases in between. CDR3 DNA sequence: TGTGCCAGTAGTACCCTAGGCCCCAACACCGGGGAGCTGTTTTTT. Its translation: CASSTLGPNTGELFF.

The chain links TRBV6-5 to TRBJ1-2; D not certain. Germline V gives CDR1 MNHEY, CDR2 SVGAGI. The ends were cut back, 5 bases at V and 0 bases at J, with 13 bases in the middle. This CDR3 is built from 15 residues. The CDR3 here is CASSRSTNTNYGYTF. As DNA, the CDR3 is TGTGCCAGCAGTCGTTCCACTAACACTAACTATGGCTACACCTTC.

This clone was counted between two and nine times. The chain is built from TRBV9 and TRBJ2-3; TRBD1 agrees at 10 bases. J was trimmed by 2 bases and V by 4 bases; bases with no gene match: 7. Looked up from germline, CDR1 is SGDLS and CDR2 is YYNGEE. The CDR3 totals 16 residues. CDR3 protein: CASSPRQGAFTDTQYF. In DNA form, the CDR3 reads TGTGCCAGCAGCCCTAGACAGGGGGCATTCACAGATACGCAGTATTTT.

CDR3 residues: CASSLRGTADLTYGYTF. The DNA for the CDR3 is TGTGCCAGCAGCTTGAGGGGGACAGCCGACCTTACGTATGGCTACACCTTC. J is TRBJ1-2 and V is TRBV5-6; 7 nucleotides line up with TRBD1. Germline CDR1 reads SGHDT; CDR2 reads YYEEEE. V dropped 1 base and J dropped 5; count of bases not matched to a gene: 14. The CDR3 runs 17 residues.

This chain's CDR3 is CASSSAGGLALNEQFF. The CDR3 DNA follows: TGTGCCAGCAGTTCAGCGGGGGGGCTAGCGTTGAATGAGCAGTTCTTC. This rearrangement joins TRBV28 to TRBJ2-1; 10 nucleotides agree with TRBD2. The CDR3 sequence is 16 residues long. V was pared by 4 bases and J by 7 bases, with 10 bases of the junction left unmatched. Germline V gene data show CDR1 as MDHEN and CDR2 as SYDVKM.

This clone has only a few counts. DNA for the CDR3: TGTGCCAGCAGTTCCGGGCTTGAGGGCTACACCTTC. Translating gives CASSSGLEGYTF. The genes are TRBV6-2 or TRBV6-3 and TRBJ1-2; D remains unclear. CDR1 MNHEY and CDR2 SVGEGT come from the germline V gene. The CDR3 consists of 12 residues. V lost 4 bases, J lost 8 bases, and 11 bases lay in between.

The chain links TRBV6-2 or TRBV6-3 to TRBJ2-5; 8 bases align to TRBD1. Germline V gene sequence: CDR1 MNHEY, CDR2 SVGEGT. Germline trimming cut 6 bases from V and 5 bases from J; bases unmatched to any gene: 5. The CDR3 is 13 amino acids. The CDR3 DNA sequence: TGTGCCAGCAGCAGGGGGCGGTGGGAGACCCAGTACTTC. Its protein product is CASSRGRWETQYF.